This TCR beta chain was documented in a study of identical twins (dated by TCRdb to the mid-2010s). About the investigation overall: To test whether fetal clonotypes persist, this study deep-sequenced TCR alpha and beta repertoires from monozygotic twins, from unrelated adults of various ages, and from cord blood. To rule out contamination, the twin experiments were replicated at different times with different library preparation protocols. Summary of the overall study and its limitations: Compared with coincidental sharing between unrelated individuals, out-of-frame TCR alpha sequences shared between twins showed an excess of sequences with low generation probability. Invariant T cells such as MAIT and iNKT could partly confound zero-insertion analyses, though diverse VJ usage argued against this for most clonotypes. Fewer insertions were carried by abundant cord blood beta clonotypes; a weaker similar trend was observed in young adult naive repertoires, while no such trend was observed in memory repertoires. In beta out-of-frame sequences, excess twin sharing was weaker, because having fewer shared sequences lowered the signal-to-noise ratio. Because the same donors could not be followed over many years, the conclusions relied on cross-sectional statistical analysis. In monozygotic twins, recombination models systematically underestimated out-of-frame TCR alpha sharing, but the models matched the sharing seen between unrelated individuals.

This clonotype occurred a few times. Its antigen remains unidentified. No much larger clonotype is one base removed from it; base qualities were not supplied. The CDR3 has 15 amino acids, counting the end cysteine and phenylalanine. CDR3 DNA only is kept here, 45 bases in frame from base 1. CDR1 and CDR2 are read off the germline V gene (reference sequence) as DFQATT and SNEGSKA. V and J lose 6 bases and 0 bases, and a span of 14 bases separates them. All donors were healthy Caucasians. The twin cohort comprised three pairs of female monozygotic twins, all aged roughly 18 to 29 years. Miltenyi CD45RO+ enrichment and human naive T-cell isolation kits were used to isolate memory (CD45RO+) and naive T cells from PBMC. Library method: 5' RACE. Sequencing was performed on an Illumina HiSeq 2000. A universal primer binding site was introduced by template switching, and a unique molecular identifier was present in the final cDNA, enabling accurate counting of TCR cDNA molecules. Specific primers in the conserved constant-segment region were used to synthesize first-strand cDNA for TCR alpha and beta chains. To control for contamination, every cDNA library carried two barcodes: a SMART-Mk sample barcode plus Illumina barcodes. Two successive PCR steps introduced TruSeq adapter sequences along with Illumina sample barcodes. The TCR alpha and beta cDNA libraries were sequenced on the Illumina HiSeq platform using custom primers. Regarding the original processing steps: Raw reads were processed with MiGEC to extract unique molecular identifiers, and MiXCR was used to determine CDR3 positions. For each individual, recombination models were inferred using an EM algorithm with the repgenHMM and IGoR tools. The tcR package in R was used for shared clonotype analysis, with sharing normalized by the product of cloneset sizes. To study raw recombination without the effects of thymic and clonal selection, out-of-frame nonproductive sequences were analyzed. Using fastp trimming at Q25 and MiXCR clonotype assembly, TCRdb reanalyzed the public sequencing data and kept in-frame beta chains. Here each entry gathers all rows of one CDR3 protein and keeps the most common genes and DNA. TCRdb, not the original authors, processed these V and J calls. The sample profile shows 200,000 to 250,000 distinct CDR3 sequences; around 7% of them were found once. Together, the top ten hold 3.5% to 4% of the sample.

This sample also belongs to another study, concerning yellow fever vaccine responses in identical twins. As that second paper reports: The T cell response to vaccination in identical twins was reported by the authors to appear partly convergent and partly personalized. The study precisely tracked vaccine-responding T cell clones in identical twins.

The V and J genes are TRBV20-1 and TRBJ2-2, and TRBD2 may be the D gene, going by 6 matching bases. This receptor was identified in a woman aged 18-29 years in good health. The sequenced sample consisted of memory (CD45RO+) T cells sorted from blood. The meaning of the sample's cell subset or site label: CD45RO+ enriched T cells. The CDR3 sequence is CSAGVGGSNTGELFF. The DNA reads as follows: TGCAGTGCGGGGGTGGGGGGATCGAACACCGGGGAGCTGTTTTTT.